Below, 16 T cell receptor beta chains from the same sample are listed, as sequenced in a study of cytomegalovirus exposure and HLA in healthy donors. Assay: immunoSEQ multiplex PCR; the TCRdb copy retains only in-frame clones and omits some. The sample lists tens of thousands of clones, 90% to 95% seen once, with around 0.69% in the top ten. Specimen: PBMCs. The receptors derive from a woman younger than 35 in good health and CMV-seronegative.

This chain uses TRBV6-6 with TRBJ2-3; 7 bases line up with TRBD1. Germline CDR1 is MNHNY and CDR2 is SVGAGI (reference sequence). This CDR3 comprises 16 residues. J gave up 0 bases and V 2 bases, and 5 bases lay outside the gene matches. The CDR3 loop is CASSYLTGASTDTQYF. The CDR3, as DNA: TGTGCCAGCAGTTACCTAACAGGGGCTAGCACAGATACGCAGTATTTT.

This chain connects TRBV5-6 to TRBJ1-2; D is uncertain. Trimming pared 1 base from V and 8 bases from J, leaving 15 bases between. The CDR3 sequence is 14 residues long. Germline V gene lookup returns CDR1 SGHDT and CDR2 YYEEEE. CDR3 bases: TGTGCCAGCAGCTTGTCCGGCTCCCCGAGGGGCTACACCTTC. The encoded protein is CASSLSGSPRGYTF.

The rearrangement uses TRBV7-9 and TRBJ2-1; 14 positions match TRBD2. This CDR3 has 16 amino acids. CDR1 and CDR2 (germline): SEHNR, FQNEAQ (reference sequence). Germline trimming cut 5 bases from V and 7 bases from J; bases unmatched to any gene: 7. The chain's CDR3 is CASSLGLAGVRNEQFF. Written as DNA, the CDR3 is TGTGCCAGCAGCCTGGGACTAGCGGGAGTCCGAAATGAGCAGTTCTTC.

V gene TRBV6-6 combines with J gene TRBJ2-2; D is perhaps TRBD1 (5 bases). In germline, CDR1 is MNHNY, CDR2 SVGAGI (reference sequence). This CDR3 region has 12 residues. Trimming stripped 6 bases from V and 7 bases from J, with 9 bases between. CDR3 sequence (DNA): TGTGCCAGCAGACTCGACAGCGGGGAGCTGTTTTTT. Encoded protein: CASRLDSGELFF.

The chain combines TRBV9 with TRBJ2-3, with D uncertain. Germline V gives CDR1 SGDLS, CDR2 YYNGEE. The CDR3 totals 16 residues. The V and J ends lost 3 bases and 0 bases respectively, with 14 bases between them. The CDR3 loop is CASSAKTHSSTDTQYF. The DNA for the CDR3 is TGTGCCAGCAGCGCTAAGACTCACTCTAGCACAGATACGCAGTATTTT.

The genes are TRBV11-2 and TRBJ2-2, with no clear D. This CDR3 is 15 amino acids long. In germline, CDR1 is SGHAT, CDR2 FQNNGV. V lost 5 bases, J lost 1 base, and 11 bases lay in between. The CDR3 DNA follows: TGTGCCAGCAGCCCCGGTAGAGGGAACACCGGGGAGCTGTTTTTT. Translation: CASSPGRGNTGELFF.

V is TRBV7-2 and J is TRBJ2-1, with TRBD2 as a possible D gene (5 bases). V lost 3 bases and J 0 bases, leaving 15 bases between the germline ends. The CDR3 has 17 residues. The V gene's germline CDR1 is SGHTA and CDR2 FQGNSA. CDR3 in amino acids: CASSFGFGEISYNEQFF. Here the CDR3 DNA reads TGTGCCAGCAGCTTTGGGTTCGGGGAAATCTCCTACAATGAGCAGTTCTTC.

This chain connects TRBV6-6 to TRBJ1-2; 7 bases line up with TRBD1. This CDR3 is built from 14 residues. The trim removed 0 bases at V and 3 bases at J, leaving 1 base unmatched. The germline CDR1 and CDR2 sequences are MNHNY and SVGAGI (reference sequence). CDR3 sequence (DNA): TGTGCCAGCAGTTACTCCGGGACAGACTATGGCTACACCTTC. This codes for CASSYSGTDYGYTF.

The chain combines TRBV4-3 with TRBJ2-7; 10 positions match TRBD1. The CDR3 is 15 amino acids. Germline lookup yields CDR1 LGHNA and CDR2 YSLEER. With 4 bases clipped from V and 7 bases from J, the junction kept 10 bases outside the gene matches. CDR3 in DNA: TGCGCCAGCAGCCTACAGGCGACAGGGGGCAGGGAGCAGTACTTC. It translates to CASSLQATGGREQYF.

The chain combines TRBV5-1 with TRBJ2-1; weak D call: TRBD2 (6 bases). Germline V lookup: CDR1 SGHRS, CDR2 YFSETQ. V lost 0 bases and J lost 7, with 17 bases in between. The CDR3 is 16 amino acids. The CDR3 protein is CASSLEMAGPRNEQFF. The CDR3 DNA sequence: TGCGCCAGCAGCTTGGAAATGGCGGGACCGCGGAATGAGCAGTTCTTC.

The chain uses TRBV7-8 and TRBJ1-3; D remains ambiguous. V lost 2 bases and J lost 1, with 12 bases in between. Germline V gives CDR1 SGHVS, CDR2 FQNEAQ. This CDR3 contains 16 residues. Written as DNA, the CDR3 is TGTGCCAGCAGCTTAAGTCCCCAGTATTCTGGAAACACCATATATTTT. This codes for CASSLSPQYSGNTIYF.

In DNA, the CDR3 is TGTGCCAGCAGCCTTGGCAGGGACTATGGCTACACCTTC. Translated: CASSLGRDYGYTF. The chain employs TRBV7-2 and TRBJ1-2; D possibly corresponds to TRBD1 (5 bases). Per the germline V gene, CDR1 is SGHTA and CDR2 is FQGNSA. The CDR3 is made up of 13 amino acids. The ends were cut back, 5 bases at V and 3 bases at J, with 10 bases in the middle.

The chain links TRBV5-1 to TRBJ2-5; TRBD2 matches 9 bases. CDR1 and CDR2 from the germline V gene are SGHRS and YFSETQ. Trimming removed 4 bases from V and 5 bases from J; junction bases left unmatched: 9. The CDR3 is made up of 15 amino acids. The CDR3 spells CASSHGTSYRETQYF. The CDR3 DNA reads TGCGCCAGCAGCCACGGGACTAGCTATAGGGAGACCCAGTACTTC.

The V gene is TRBV27, the J gene TRBJ1-1, with TRBD1 as a possible D gene (5 bases). This CDR3 region has 13 residues. V was cut by 5 bases and J by 2 bases, with 9 bases left in between. CDR1 and CDR2 (germline): MNHEY, SMNVEV (reference sequence). As DNA, the CDR3 is TGTGCCAGCAGTCAGACAGCAAACACTGAAGCTTTCTTT. Translation: CASSQTANTEAFF.

The CDR3 loop reads CASSLSTGALYEQYF. CDR3 in DNA: TGTGCCAGCAGTCTGTCGACAGGGGCCCTCTACGAGCAGTACTTC. J is TRBJ2-7 and V is TRBV6-5, with 8 bases identical to TRBD1. V lost 5 bases to trimming and J lost 3 bases; unmatched junction nucleotides: 9. Germline V gives CDR1 MNHEY, CDR2 SVGAGI. The CDR3 has 15 residues.

CDR3 sequence: CASSDSKGGGTDTQYF. The CDR3 DNA sequence: TGTGCCAGCAGTGACTCGAAAGGGGGGGGCACAGATACGCAGTATTTT. The V gene is TRBV6-4, the J gene TRBJ2-3; weak D call: TRBD2 (7 bases). V lost 0 bases, J lost 1 base, and 11 bases lay in between. This CDR3 has 16 amino acids. From germline, CDR1 is MRHNA and CDR2 SNTAGT.